The T cell receptor beta chain described here comes from a study of tumor-infiltrating lymphocytes in primary liver carcinoma. Background on the study: Tumors were stage T1-T3 N0M0, about 4 to 11 cm across.

Unsorted bulk tissue of roughly 19-30 mg yielded co-extracted RNA and DNA. Primary liver carcinoma, confirmed by histopathology, was surgically resected. Every single tumor sample held over 85% viable tumor cells. Per the germline V gene, CDR1 is SQVTM and CDR2 is ANQGSEA. This CDR3 is built from 14 residues. Constant-region priming of roughly 0.45 ug total RNA yielded TCR beta cDNA. Libraries covering TCR beta were generated through three nested multiplex PCR rounds (using a slightly modified ARM-PCR). TRBV1-TRBV30 forward primers and a C-beta reverse primer were used in the first two PCR rounds, which each ran for nine to ten cycles. MiXCR, applied by TCRdb to the multiplex PCR reads, yields one record per CDR3 protein. There are 60,000 to 90,000 distinct CDR3 sequences in the sample; about 72% occur only once, and roughly a quarter lies in the top ten. About this clonotype itself: At one of its ends the junction is not consistent with the germline gene, which may arise from a read error.

This receptor was identified in a man in his forties with primary liver carcinoma and hepatitis B virus infection. This chain joins TRBV29-1 and TRBJ1-3; D is ambiguous. The sequencing input was liver tumor tissue from sampling region 4. As to subset: tumor region T4, right-lateral pole. The CDR3 sequence is CSVSETNSGSTIYF. The CDR3 bases are TGCAGCGTTTCCGAGACTAACTCTGGAAGCACCATATATTTT.